Listed below are T cell receptor beta chains from one sample, sequenced in a study of neoadjuvant anti-PD-1 for oral cavity cancer. The table came from immunoSEQ multiplex PCR; TCRdb's copy has only in-frame clones and leaves some out. The sample includes approximately 17,000 clones, approximately 60% of them seen just once. The sample in question was PBMCs, obtained before nivolumab (anti-PD-1) treatment. Every receptor here comes from a person aged 35 to 85 with oral cavity squamous cell carcinoma. CDR3s include the opening cysteine and the closing phenylalanine or tryptophan. The order of the fields is J gene, D gene, V gene, clone size, CDR3 DNA, CDR3 protein. A D gene is named only where the DNA matches it firmly. Where a row states a size, it is once, few, many or the class of an expanded clone; other rows omit it.

j_call: TRBJ2-1; d_call: .; v_call: TRBV6-6; clone_size: .; cdr3_nt: TGTGCCAGCAGTTATTGGCAGGGGCTCAATGAGCAGTTCTTC; cdr3_aa: CASSYWQGLNEQFF
j_call: TRBJ2-1; d_call: TRBD2; v_call: TRBV14; clone_size: .; cdr3_nt: TGTGCCAGCAGCCACTTAAATCGGACTAGCGGATACAATGAGCAGTTCTTC; cdr3_aa: CASSHLNRTSGYNEQFF
j_call: TRBJ2-7; d_call: TRBD2; v_call: TRBV7-9; clone_size: .; cdr3_nt: TGTGCCAGCAGCTTAGGAGCGGGATCCCTCGGGGAGCAGTACTTC; cdr3_aa: CASSLGAGSLGEQYF
j_call: TRBJ1-1; d_call: .; v_call: TRBV7-8; clone_size: .; cdr3_nt: TGTGCCAGCAGCAAGGCGCAGGGTCTGGACACTGAAGCTTTCTTT; cdr3_aa: CASSKAQGLDTEAFF
j_call: TRBJ1-2; d_call: .; v_call: TRBV6-5; clone_size: few; cdr3_nt: TGTGCCAGCAGTTACTCGAACTATGGCTACACCTTC; cdr3_aa: CASSYSNYGYTF
j_call: TRBJ1-1; d_call: .; v_call: TRBV28; clone_size: .; cdr3_nt: TGTGCCAGCAGGGGGACGGTGAACACTGAAGCTTTCTTT; cdr3_aa: CASRGTVNTEAFF
j_call: TRBJ2-7; d_call: TRBD2; v_call: TRBV5-1; clone_size: .; cdr3_nt: TGCGCCAGCAGCTCACTAGCGGGAGGGCTTGTCGAGCAGTACTTC; cdr3_aa: CASSSLAGGLVEQYF
j_call: TRBJ1-1; d_call: .; v_call: TRBV7-9; clone_size: .; cdr3_nt: TGTGCCAGCAGCTTAGTTGATGAAGCTTTCTTT; cdr3_aa: CASSLVDEAFF
j_call: TRBJ2-2; d_call: .; v_call: TRBV27; clone_size: .; cdr3_nt: TGTGCCAGCAGTTTTGCGGTTCCGAACACCGGGGAGCTGTTTTTT; cdr3_aa: CASSFAVPNTGELFF
j_call: TRBJ1-4; d_call: .; v_call: TRBV7-9; clone_size: .; cdr3_nt: TGTGCCAGCAGCTTAGCAGGGGGAAGTAATGAAAAACTGTTTTTT; cdr3_aa: CASSLAGGSNEKLFF
j_call: TRBJ2-2; d_call: .; v_call: TRBV6-1; clone_size: .; cdr3_nt: TGTGCCAGCGTCGTGACCGGGGAGCTGTTTTTT; cdr3_aa: CASVVTGELFF
j_call: TRBJ2-7; d_call: .; v_call: TRBV14; clone_size: .; cdr3_nt: TGTGCCAGCAGCCAAGATCTGGCAGCTAGCTCCTACGAGCAGTACTTC; cdr3_aa: CASSQDLAASSYEQYF
j_call: TRBJ2-1; d_call: .; v_call: TRBV28; clone_size: few; cdr3_nt: TGTGCCAGCAGGTTTTACAATGAGCAGTTCTTC; cdr3_aa: CASRFYNEQFF
j_call: TRBJ2-7; d_call: TRBD2; v_call: TRBV5-1; clone_size: .; cdr3_nt: TGCGCCAGCAGCCCTTCCGGGACTAGCGTCTACGAGCAGTACTTC; cdr3_aa: CASSPSGTSVYEQYF
j_call: TRBJ2-2; d_call: TRBD1; v_call: TRBV11-2; clone_size: .; cdr3_nt: TGTGCCAGCAGCCCACGGGACAGGGCCGACACCGGGGAGCTGTTTTTT; cdr3_aa: CASSPRDRADTGELFF
j_call: TRBJ2-6; d_call: .; v_call: TRBV29-1; clone_size: .; cdr3_nt: TGCAGCGTTGATTCTGGCGGTGATTCCTCTGGGGCCAACGTCCTGACTTTC; cdr3_aa: CSVDSGGDSSGANVLTF
j_call: TRBJ1-5; d_call: TRBD1; v_call: TRBV6-5; clone_size: .; cdr3_nt: TGTGCCAGCACCCCAGGGGGAGTGGGCAATCAGCCCCAGCATTTT; cdr3_aa: CASTPGGVGNQPQHF